This TCR beta chain emerged from a study of beta chain features in type 1 diabetes. Study conclusions and caveats: In every one of the four CD4+ subsets, TCRB CDR3s were moderately but significantly shorter in Type 1 diabetes patients.

Turning to this clone: The antigen is not known.

The V gene lost 4 bases and the J gene lost 5 bases, with 12 bases spanning the gap. The CDR3 is 13 amino acids. CDR1 SGHKS and CDR2 YYEKEE come from the germline V gene (reference sequence). The isolated RNA, all of it, was reverse transcribed, so expressed TCRB transcripts were what got sequenced. Sequencing was performed with immunoSEQ multiplex PCR; in TCRdb, only in-frame clones are kept and a portion is missing. This table holds roughly 100,000 clones, under 30% found once. Input material: central memory CD4+ T cells from blood. The source is a woman in her late teens or twenties with type 1 diabetes. The chain combines TRBV5-5 with TRBJ1-1, with D uncertain. Written as DNA, the CDR3 is TGTGCCAGCAGCGTGGCCCTGAGGACTGAAGCTTTCTTT. Amino acids: CASSVALRTEAFF.